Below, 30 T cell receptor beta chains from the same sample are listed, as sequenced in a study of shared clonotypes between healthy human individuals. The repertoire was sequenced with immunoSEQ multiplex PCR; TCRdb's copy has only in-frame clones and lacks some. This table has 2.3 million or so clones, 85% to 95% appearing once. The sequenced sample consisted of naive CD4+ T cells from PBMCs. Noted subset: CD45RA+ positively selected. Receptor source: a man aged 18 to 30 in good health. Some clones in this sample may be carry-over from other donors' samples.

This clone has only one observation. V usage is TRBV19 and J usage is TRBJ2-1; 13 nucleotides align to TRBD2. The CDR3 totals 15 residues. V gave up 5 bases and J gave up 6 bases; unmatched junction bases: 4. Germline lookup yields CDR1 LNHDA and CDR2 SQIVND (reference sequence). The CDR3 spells CASSQLAGGPNEQFF. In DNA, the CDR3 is TGTGCCAGTAGTCAACTAGCGGGAGGGCCCAATGAGCAGTTCTTC.

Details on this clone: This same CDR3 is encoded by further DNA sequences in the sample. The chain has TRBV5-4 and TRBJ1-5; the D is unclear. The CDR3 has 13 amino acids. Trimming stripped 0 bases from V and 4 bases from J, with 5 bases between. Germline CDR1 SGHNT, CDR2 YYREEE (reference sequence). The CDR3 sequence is CASSLGSNQPQHF. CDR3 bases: TGTGCCAGCAGCTTGGGCAGTAATCAGCCCCAGCATTTT.

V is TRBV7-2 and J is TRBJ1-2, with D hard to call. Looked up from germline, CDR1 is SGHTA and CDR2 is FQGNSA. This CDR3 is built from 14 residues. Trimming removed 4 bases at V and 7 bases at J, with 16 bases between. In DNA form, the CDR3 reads TGTGCCAGCAGCTCCTACTCATCTAGGATTGGCTACACCTTC. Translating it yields CASSSYSSRIGYTF. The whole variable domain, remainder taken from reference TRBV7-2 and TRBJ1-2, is GAGVSQSPSNKVTEKGKDVELRCDPISGHTALYWYRQSLGQGLEFLIYFQGNSAPDKSGLPSDRFSAERTGGSVSTLTIQRTQQEDSAVYLCASSSYSSRIGYTFGSGTRLTVV.

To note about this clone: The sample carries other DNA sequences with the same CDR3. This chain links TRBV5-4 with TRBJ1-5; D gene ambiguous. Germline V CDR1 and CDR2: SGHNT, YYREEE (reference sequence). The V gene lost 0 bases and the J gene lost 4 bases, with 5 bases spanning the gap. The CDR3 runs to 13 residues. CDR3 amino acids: CASSLGPNQPQHF. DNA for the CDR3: TGTGCCAGCAGCTTGGGTCCGAATCAGCCCCAGCATTTT. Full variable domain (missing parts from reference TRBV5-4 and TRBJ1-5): ETGVTQSPTHLIKTRGQQVTLRCSSQSGHNTVSWYQQALGQGPQFIFQYYREEENGRGNFPPRFSGLQFPNYSSELNVNALELDDSALYLCASSLGPNQPQHFGDGTRLSIL.

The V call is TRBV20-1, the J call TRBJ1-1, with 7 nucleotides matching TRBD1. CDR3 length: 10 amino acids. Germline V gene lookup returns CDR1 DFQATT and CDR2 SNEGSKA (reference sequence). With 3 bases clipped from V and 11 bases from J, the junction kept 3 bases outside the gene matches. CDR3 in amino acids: CSASQGGAFF. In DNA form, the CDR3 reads TGCAGTGCTAGTCAGGGGGGGGCTTTCTTT.

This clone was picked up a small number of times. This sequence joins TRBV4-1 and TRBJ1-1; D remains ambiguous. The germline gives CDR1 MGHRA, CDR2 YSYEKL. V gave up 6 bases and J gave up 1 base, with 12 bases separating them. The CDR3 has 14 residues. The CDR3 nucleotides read TGCGCCAGCAGTCCACCGGGGTGGAACACTGAAGCTTTCTTT. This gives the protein CASSPPGWNTEAFF.

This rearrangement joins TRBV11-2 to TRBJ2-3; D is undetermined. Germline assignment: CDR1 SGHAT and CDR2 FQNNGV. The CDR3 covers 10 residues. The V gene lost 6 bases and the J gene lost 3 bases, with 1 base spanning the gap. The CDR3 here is CASRTDTQYF. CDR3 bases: TGTGCCAGCAGAACAGATACGCAGTATTTT.

CDR3 in amino acids: CASSALGLAGNTGELFF. CDR3 in DNA: TGTGCCAGCAGCGCGCTCGGACTAGCGGGCAACACCGGGGAGCTGTTTTTT. V is TRBV9 and J is TRBJ2-2, with TRBD2 matching 11 bases. With 3 bases clipped from V and 2 bases from J, the junction kept 6 bases outside the gene matches. There are 17 residues in the CDR3. Germline V gene data show CDR1 as SGDLS and CDR2 as YYNGEE.

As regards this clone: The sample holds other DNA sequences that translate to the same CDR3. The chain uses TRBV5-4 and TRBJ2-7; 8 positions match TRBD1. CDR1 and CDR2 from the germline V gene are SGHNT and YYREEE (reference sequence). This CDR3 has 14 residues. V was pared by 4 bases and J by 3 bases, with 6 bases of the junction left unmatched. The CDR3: CASSPDRALYEQYF. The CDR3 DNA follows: TGTGCCAGCAGCCCGGACAGGGCCCTCTACGAGCAGTACTTC.

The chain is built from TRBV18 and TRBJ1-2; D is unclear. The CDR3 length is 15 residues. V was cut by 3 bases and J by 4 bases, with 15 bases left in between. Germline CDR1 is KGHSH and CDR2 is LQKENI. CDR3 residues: CASSPTAERIYGYTF. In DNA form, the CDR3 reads TGTGCCAGCTCACCGACCGCCGAGAGAATCTATGGCTACACCTTC. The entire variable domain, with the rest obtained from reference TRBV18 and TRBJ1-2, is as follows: NAGVMQNPRHLVRRRGQEARLRCSPMKGHSHVYWYRQLPEEGLKFMVYLQKENIIDESGMPKERFSAEFPKEGPSILRIQQVVRGDSAAYFCASSPTAERIYGYTFGSGTRLTVV.

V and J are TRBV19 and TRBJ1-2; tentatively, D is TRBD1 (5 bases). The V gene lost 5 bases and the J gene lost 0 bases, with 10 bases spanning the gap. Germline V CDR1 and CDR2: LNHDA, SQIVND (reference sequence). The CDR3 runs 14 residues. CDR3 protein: CASSPGRSNYGYTF. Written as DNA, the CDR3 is TGTGCCAGTAGTCCGGGGCGCTCTAACTATGGCTACACCTTC.

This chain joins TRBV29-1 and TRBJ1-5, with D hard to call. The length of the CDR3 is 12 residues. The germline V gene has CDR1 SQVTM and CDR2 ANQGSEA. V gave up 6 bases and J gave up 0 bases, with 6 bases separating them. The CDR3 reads CSVQNSNQPQHF. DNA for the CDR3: TGCAGCGTCCAGAATAGCAATCAGCCCCAGCATTTT.

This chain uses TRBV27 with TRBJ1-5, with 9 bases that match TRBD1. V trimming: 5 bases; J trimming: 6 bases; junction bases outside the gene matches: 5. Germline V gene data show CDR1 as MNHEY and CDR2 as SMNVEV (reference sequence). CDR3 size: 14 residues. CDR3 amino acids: CASSPYRGLQPQHF. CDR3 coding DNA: TGTGCCAGCAGTCCGTACAGGGGGCTTCAGCCCCAGCATTTT.

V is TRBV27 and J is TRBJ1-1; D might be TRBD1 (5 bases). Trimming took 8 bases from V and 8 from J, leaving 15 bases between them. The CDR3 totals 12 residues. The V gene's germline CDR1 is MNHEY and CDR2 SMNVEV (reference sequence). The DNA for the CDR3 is TGTGCCAGCGGGGGGTGGGGTAAGGAAGCTTTCTTT. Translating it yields CASGGWGKEAFF.

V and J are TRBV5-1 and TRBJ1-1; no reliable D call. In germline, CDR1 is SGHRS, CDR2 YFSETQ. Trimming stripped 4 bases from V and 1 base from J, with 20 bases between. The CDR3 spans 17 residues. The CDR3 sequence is CASSPRSSVTSNTEAFF. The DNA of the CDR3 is TGCGCCAGCAGCCCGCGGTCCTCCGTTACCTCGAACACTGAAGCTTTCTTT.

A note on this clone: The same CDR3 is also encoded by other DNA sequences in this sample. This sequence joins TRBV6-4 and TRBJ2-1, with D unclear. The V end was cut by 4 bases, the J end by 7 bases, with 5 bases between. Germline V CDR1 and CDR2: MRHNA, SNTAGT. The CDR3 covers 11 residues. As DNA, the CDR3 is TGTGCCAGCAGTGGCGGAAATGAGCAGTTCTTC. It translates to CASSGGNEQFF.

Here the CDR3 reads CASSLYSQPQHF. For the CDR3, the DNA is TGTGCCAGCAGCTTATATAGTCAGCCCCAGCATTTT. The chain links TRBV7-2 to TRBJ1-5, with D uncertain. CDR1 is SGHTA, CDR2 FQGNSA, per germline. The V end was cut by 2 bases, the J end by 6 bases, with 5 bases between. The CDR3 length is 12 residues.

CDR3 residues: CASSREQGIQETQYF. In DNA, the CDR3 is TGTGCCAGCAGCCGGGAACAGGGGATCCAAGAGACCCAGTACTTC. This chain links TRBV4-2 with TRBJ2-5; 7 bases map to TRBD1. V shed 4 bases, J shed 1 base, and the junction held 6 bases outside the gene matches. The germline V gene encodes CDR1 LGHNA and CDR2 YNFKEQ. The CDR3 is 15 amino acids.

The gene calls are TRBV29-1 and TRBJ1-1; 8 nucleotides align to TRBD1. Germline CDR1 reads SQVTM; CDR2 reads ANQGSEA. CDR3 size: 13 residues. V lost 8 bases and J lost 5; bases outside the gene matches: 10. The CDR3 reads CSSHPQGATEAFF. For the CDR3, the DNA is TGCAGCTCCCACCCTCAGGGGGCGACTGAAGCTTTCTTT.

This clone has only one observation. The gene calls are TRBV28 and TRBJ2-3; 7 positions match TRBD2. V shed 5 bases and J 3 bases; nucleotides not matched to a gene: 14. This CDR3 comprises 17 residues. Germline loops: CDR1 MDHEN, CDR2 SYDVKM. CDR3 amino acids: CASSLDYLRGGTDTQYF. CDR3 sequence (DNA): TGTGCCAGCAGTCTCGATTACCTTAGGGGAGGGACAGATACGCAGTATTTT. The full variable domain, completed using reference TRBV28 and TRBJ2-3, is DVKVTQSSRYLVKRTGEKVFLECVQDMDHENMFWYRQDPGLGLRLIYFSYDVKMKEKGDIPEGYSVSREKKERFSLILESASTNQTSMYLCASSLDYLRGGTDTQYFGPGTRLTVL.

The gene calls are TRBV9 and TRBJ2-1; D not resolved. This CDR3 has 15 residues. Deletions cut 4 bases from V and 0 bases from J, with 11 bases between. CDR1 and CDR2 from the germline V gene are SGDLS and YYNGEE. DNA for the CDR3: TGTGCCAGCAGCCGCGGACCGGACTCCTACAATGAGCAGTTCTTC. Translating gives CASSRGPDSYNEQFF.

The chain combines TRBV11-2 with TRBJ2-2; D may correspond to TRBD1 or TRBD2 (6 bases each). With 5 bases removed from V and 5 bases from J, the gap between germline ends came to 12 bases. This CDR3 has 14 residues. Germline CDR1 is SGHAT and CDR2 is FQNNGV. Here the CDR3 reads CASSHTGRTGELFF. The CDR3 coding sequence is TGTGCCAGCAGCCACACAGGGAGGACCGGGGAGCTGTTTTTT.

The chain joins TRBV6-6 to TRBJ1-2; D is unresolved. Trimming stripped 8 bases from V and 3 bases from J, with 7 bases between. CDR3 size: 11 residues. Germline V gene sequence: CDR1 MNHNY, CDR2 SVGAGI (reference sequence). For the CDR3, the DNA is TGTGCCAGCCGGGTAGACTATGGCTACACCTTC. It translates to CASRVDYGYTF.

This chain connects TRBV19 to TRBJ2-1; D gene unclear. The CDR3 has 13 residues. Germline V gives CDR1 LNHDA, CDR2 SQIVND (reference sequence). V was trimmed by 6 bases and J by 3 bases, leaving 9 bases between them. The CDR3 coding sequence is TGTGCCAGTAGAGGAGCTCTCTACAATGAGCAGTTCTTC. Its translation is CASRGALYNEQFF.

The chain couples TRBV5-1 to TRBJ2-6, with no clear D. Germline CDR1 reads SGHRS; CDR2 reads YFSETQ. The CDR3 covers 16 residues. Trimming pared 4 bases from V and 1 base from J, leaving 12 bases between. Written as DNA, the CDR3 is TGCGCCAGCAGCCCCACCACTTTGTCTGGGGCCAACGTCCTGACTTTC. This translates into CASSPTTLSGANVLTF.

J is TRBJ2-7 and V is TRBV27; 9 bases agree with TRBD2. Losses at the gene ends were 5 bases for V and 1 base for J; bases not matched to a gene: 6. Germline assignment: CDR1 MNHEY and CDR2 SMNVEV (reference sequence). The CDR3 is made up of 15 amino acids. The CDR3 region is CASSSTSGHSYEQYF. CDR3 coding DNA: TGTGCCAGCAGTAGCACTAGCGGGCATTCCTACGAGCAGTACTTC.

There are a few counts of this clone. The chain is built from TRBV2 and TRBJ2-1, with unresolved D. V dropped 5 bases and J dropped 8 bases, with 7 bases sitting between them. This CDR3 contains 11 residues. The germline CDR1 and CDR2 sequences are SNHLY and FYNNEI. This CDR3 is CASSTRHEQFF. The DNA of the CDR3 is TGTGCCAGCAGTACCAGGCATGAGCAGTTCTTC.

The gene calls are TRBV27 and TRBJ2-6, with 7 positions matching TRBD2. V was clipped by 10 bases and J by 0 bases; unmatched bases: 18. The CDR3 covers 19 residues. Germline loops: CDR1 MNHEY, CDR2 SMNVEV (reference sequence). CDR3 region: CANFSSGLAVGSGANVLTF. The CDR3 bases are TGTGCCAACTTCTCATCAGGGCTAGCGGTGGGCTCTGGGGCCAACGTCCTGACTTTC.

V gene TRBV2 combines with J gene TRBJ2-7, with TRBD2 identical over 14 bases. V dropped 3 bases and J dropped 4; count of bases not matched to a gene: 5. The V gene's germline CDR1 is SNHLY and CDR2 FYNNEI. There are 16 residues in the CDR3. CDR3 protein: CASSDPGLAGGYEQYF. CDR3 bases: TGTGCCAGCAGTGATCCTGGACTAGCGGGAGGTTACGAGCAGTACTTC.

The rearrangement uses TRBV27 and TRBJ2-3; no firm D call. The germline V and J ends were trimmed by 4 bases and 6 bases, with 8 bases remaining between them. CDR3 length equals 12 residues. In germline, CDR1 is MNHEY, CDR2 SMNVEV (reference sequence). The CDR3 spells CASSSETDTQYF. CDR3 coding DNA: TGTGCCAGCAGTTCTGAGACGGATACGCAGTATTTT.